One sample yielded the 11 T cell receptor beta chains listed below, sequenced in a study of T cell responses to AZD1222 COVID-19 vaccine. Measured with immunoSEQ multiplex PCR; TCRdb has only the in-frame clones, and not every one. In the table there are about 100,000 clones, 70% to 90% of which are singletons. Material: peripheral blood, obtained 28 days after the second AZD1222 dose. The receptor set was obtained from an adult who received the AZD1222 COVID-19 vaccine.

The chain joins TRBV7-9 to TRBJ2-5, with 7 bases identical to TRBD1. CDR1 SEHNR and CDR2 FQNEAQ come from the germline V gene (reference sequence). V shed 5 bases and J 1 base; nucleotides not matched to a gene: 4. This CDR3 region has 14 residues. In nucleotides, the CDR3 is TGTGCCAGCAGCGCCGGGACAGTCCAAGAGACCCAGTACTTC. This gives the protein CASSAGTVQETQYF.

The chain has TRBV30 and TRBJ2-3, with unresolved D. Germline CDR1 is GTSNPN and CDR2 is SVGIG (reference sequence). This CDR3 has 14 residues. The V end was cut by 2 bases, the J end by 2 bases, with 11 bases between. The CDR3 here is CAWSYRRFTDTQYF. The CDR3 region has the DNA TGTGCCTGGAGTTACCGGCGTTTCACAGATACGCAGTATTTT.

The chain carries TRBV5-1 and TRBJ1-1, with D perhaps TRBD1 (5 bases). The ends were cut back, 0 bases at V and 3 bases at J, with 9 bases in the middle. CDR1 and CDR2 (germline): SGHRS, YFSETQ. The CDR3 is 14 residues long. The CDR3 protein is CASSLEAGHTEAFF. The CDR3 nucleotides are TGCGCCAGCAGCTTGGAAGCAGGGCACACTGAAGCTTTCTTT.

The chain links TRBV15 to TRBJ1-1, with a possible D match to TRBD1 (5 bases). The ends were cut back, 0 bases at V and 4 bases at J, with 12 bases in the middle. The CDR3 covers 15 residues. Germline V CDR1 and CDR2: LNHNV, YYDKDF (reference sequence). The CDR3 protein is CATSREPGGGTEAFF. CDR3 coding DNA: TGTGCCACCAGCAGAGAGCCGGGTGGGGGCACTGAAGCTTTCTTT.

The V gene is TRBV11-1, the J gene TRBJ2-5; no reliable D call. Trimming stripped 3 bases from V and 5 bases from J, with 10 bases between. The CDR3 extends over 13 amino acids. Germline loops: CDR1 SGHAT, CDR2 FQDESV (reference sequence). The CDR3 DNA sequence: TGTGCCAGCAGCTTTCCCGTCCAGGAGACCCAGTACTTC. It is translated as CASSFPVQETQYF.

V usage is TRBV2 and J usage is TRBJ1-1; no definite D call. The CDR3 covers 13 residues. Germline V CDR1 and CDR2: SNHLY, FYNNEI. Trimming stripped 3 bases from V and 0 bases from J, with 5 bases between. CDR3 in DNA: TGTGCCAGCAGTGAGGGTTTGAACACTGAAGCTTTCTTT. As protein: CASSEGLNTEAFF.

This clone was seen once. V gene TRBV2 combines with J gene TRBJ1-5; weak D call: TRBD1 (5 bases). Trimming took 1 base from V and 4 from J, leaving 23 bases between them. Looked up from germline, CDR1 is SNHLY and CDR2 is FYNNEI. The CDR3 is made up of 19 amino acids. The CDR3 bases are TGTGCCAGCAGTGAAGGCCCCCTACGAAGGGGAGGTATAAATCAGCCCCAGCATTTT. Its translation: CASSEGPLRRGGINQPQHF.

The rearrangement joins TRBV5-4 to TRBJ2-2, with TRBD1 matching over 10 bases. The CDR3 is 15 residues long. Losses at the gene ends were 4 bases for V and 5 bases for J; bases not matched to a gene: 5. CDR1 is SGHNT, CDR2 YYREEE, per germline (reference sequence). CDR3 residues: CASSRDRGRTGELFF. As DNA, the CDR3 is TGTGCCAGCAGCCGGGACAGGGGTAGGACCGGGGAGCTGTTTTTT.

This chain uses TRBV28 with TRBJ1-1; 7 bases map to TRBD1. The CDR3 has 14 amino acids. The junction had 6 bases not matched to a gene; V was cut back by 8 bases and J by 0 bases. The germline gives CDR1 MDHEN, CDR2 SYDVKM. The CDR3 region has the DNA TGTGCCAGCGGGGGGACAGCCCTGAACACTGAAGCTTTCTTT. This translates into CASGGTALNTEAFF.

V gene TRBV7-8 combines with J gene TRBJ2-5; 12 bases map to TRBD2. The V gene end was trimmed by 1 base and the J gene end by 5 bases; junction bases not matched to a gene: 5. There are 16 residues in the CDR3. CDR1 is SGHVS, CDR2 FQNEAQ, per germline. Written as DNA, the CDR3 is TGTGCCAGCAGCTTAGGTCTAGCGGGGGGGTTGGAGACCCAGTACTTC. Translation gives CASSLGLAGGLETQYF.

This chain uses TRBV7-8 with TRBJ2-2; 10 bases are a match to TRBD2. CDR3 size: 19 residues. V dropped 4 bases and J dropped 1; count of bases not matched to a gene: 12. Germline values: CDR1 SGHVS, CDR2 FQNEAQ. The CDR3 is CASSSRGAVAGGNTGELFF. Here the CDR3 DNA reads TGTGCCAGCAGCTCGCGGGGGGCGGTAGCGGGAGGGAACACCGGGGAGCTGTTTTTT.